This paragraph covers one TCR beta chain sequence. At one end the junction does not follow the germline gene, possibly because of a read error. The length of the CDR3 is 13 residues. CDR1 and CDR2 from the germline V gene are MRHNA and SNTAGT. This sample was taken from a study of technical replicates of blood from several donors. Generated by immunoSEQ multiplex PCR, the TCRdb table keeps only in-frame clones and is missing some. This table has roughly 59,000 clones, approximately 84% appearing once. The chain couples TRBV6-4 to TRBJ2-7; 8 positions agree with TRBD2. The sequencing sample was made of PBMCs. The source is a human donor in good health. Some clones in this sample may be carry-over from other donors' samples. The CDR3 protein is CAISELSGTEQYF. The CDR3 DNA reads as TGTGCCATCAGTGAGCTTAGCGGGACGGAGCAGTACTTC.